A single sample is the source of the 24 T cell receptor beta chains below, sequenced in a study of naive and memory T cell subsets. Overall study results and limits: Possibly reflecting memory cells re-expressing CD45RA, a few larger clonotypes occurred in naive repertoires, especially CD8.

Their antigens are not known. The beta constant-region primer was an equimolar mix of two oligonucleotides covering TRBC1 and TRBC2. Nested alpha and beta constant-region primers with the SP2 primer drove four PCR rounds on ligated cDNA. TCRdb fed the UMI-ligation and nested PCR reads into MiXCR, producing one record per CDR3 protein. The table has 120,000 to 150,000 distinct CDR3 sequences, 15% to 25% seen once. The specimen was naive CD8+ T cells from blood. The receptors here all came from a human donor in good health.

The chain is built from TRBV27 and TRBJ1-6, with no clear D. The V and J ends lost 1 base and 8 bases respectively, with 15 bases between them. Germline loops: CDR1 MNHEY, CDR2 SMNVEV (reference sequence). This CDR3 has 16 residues. For the CDR3, the DNA is TGTGCCAGCAGTTTATTCCGGCAACAGTGGGATTCACCCCTCCACTTT. It is translated as CASSLFRQQWDSPLHF.

V gene TRBV7-9 combines with J gene TRBJ1-1; no clear D gene. The CDR3 spans 15 residues. Germline CDR1 reads SEHNR; CDR2 reads FQNEAQ (reference sequence). Trimming removed 5 bases at V and 0 bases at J, with 13 bases between. CDR3 DNA: TGTGCCAGCAGCCCCGAGTCGGGGTTGAACACTGAAGCTTTCTTT. Protein sequence: CASSPESGLNTEAFF.

The V gene is TRBV28, the J gene TRBJ2-7; 8 positions match TRBD1. The V gene's germline CDR1 is MDHEN and CDR2 SYDVKM. The CDR3 is 15 amino acids. The V gene end was trimmed by 2 bases and the J gene end by 5 bases; junction bases not matched to a gene: 8. CDR3 sequence (DNA): TGTGCCAGCAGTTTAGGTGGGCAGGGGGCCGACGAGCAGTACTTC. As protein: CASSLGGQGADEQYF.

This chain joins TRBV18 and TRBJ1-1; tentatively, D is TRBD1 (5 bases). The germline V and J ends were trimmed by 6 bases and 0 bases, with 14 bases remaining between them. This CDR3 contains 15 residues. The V gene's germline CDR1 is KGHSH and CDR2 LQKENI. CDR3 residues: CASSSEGTVNTEAFF. The CDR3 coding sequence is TGTGCCAGCTCCTCCGAAGGGACGGTGAACACTGAAGCTTTCTTT.

The sample holds a few counts of this clonotype. The chain combines TRBV11-2 with TRBJ2-3, with TRBD2 matching over 10 bases. Germline V gene sequence: CDR1 SGHAT, CDR2 FQNNGV. This CDR3 is built from 19 residues. V shed 0 bases, J shed 6 bases, and the junction held 15 bases outside the gene matches. CDR3 loop: CASSLDLWAVGLALDTQYF. The DNA for the CDR3 is TGTGCCAGCAGCTTAGATCTCTGGGCGGTGGGACTAGCGCTGGATACGCAGTATTTT. Supplemented by reference TRBV11-2 and TRBJ2-3, the full variable domain reads EAGVAQSPRYKIIEKRQSVAFWCNPISGHATLYWYQQILGQGPKLLIQFQNNGVVDDSQLPKDRFSAERLKGVDSTLKIQPAKLEDSAVYLCASSLDLWAVGLALDTQYFGPGTRLTVL.

The gene calls are TRBV7-6 and TRBJ2-7; possibly TRBD1 for D (5 bases). V shed 2 bases and J shed 6 bases, with 8 bases lying between them. Germline V CDR1 and CDR2: SGHVS, FNYEAQ. CDR3 length equals 12 residues. CDR3 protein: CASSLFRGEQYF. The CDR3 DNA reads as TGTGCCAGCAGCTTATTTAGGGGCGAGCAGTACTTC.

There are a few counts of this clonotype. The chain recombines TRBV5-5 with TRBJ2-5; 7 bases map to TRBD2. V trimming: 2 bases; J trimming: 2 bases; junction bases outside the gene matches: 6. The CDR3 runs to 15 residues. Germline loops: CDR1 SGHKS, CDR2 YYEKEE (reference sequence). This CDR3 is CASSLGTINQETQYF. DNA for the CDR3: TGTGCCAGCAGCTTAGGGACTATTAATCAAGAGACCCAGTACTTC. Variable domain in full (rest from reference TRBV5-5 and TRBJ2-5): DAGVTQSPTHLIKTRGQQVTLRCSPISGHKSVSWYQQVLGQGPQFIFQYYEKEERGRGNFPDRFSARQFPNYSSELNVNALLLGDSALYLCASSLGTINQETQYFGPGTRLLVL.

CDR3 sequence: CASSPEDPGLASYNEQFF. In nucleotides, the CDR3 is TGCGCCAGCAGCCCGGAGGACCCTGGACTTGCCTCCTACAATGAGCAGTTCTTC. The J gene is TRBJ2-1, the V gene TRBV5-1; D perhaps matches TRBD2 (5 bases). The germline V gene has CDR1 SGHRS and CDR2 YFSETQ. The CDR3 is 18 residues long. The ends were cut back, 4 bases at V and 0 bases at J, with 20 bases in the middle.

This clonotype was detected only a few times. The genes are TRBV3-1 and TRBJ2-2; 13 nucleotides match TRBD2. V lost 4 bases and J lost 8; bases outside the gene matches: 7. CDR3 length equals 16 residues. Looked up from germline, CDR1 is LGHDT and CDR2 is YNNKEL (reference sequence). The CDR3 DNA sequence: TGTGCCAGCAGCCTCTCGACTAGCGGGAGGTCGGGGGAGCTGTTTTTT. This codes for CASSLSTSGRSGELFF.

This clonotype turned up a few times. V and J are TRBV4-1 and TRBJ2-7; no clear D. Trimming stripped 0 bases from V and 2 bases from J, with 11 bases between. The CDR3 has 15 residues. Germline values: CDR1 MGHRA, CDR2 YSYEKL. For the CDR3, the DNA is TGCGCCAGCAGCCAAGAGAACAGAGCTACCTACGAGCAGTACTTC. The encoded protein is CASSQENRATYEQYF.

V usage is TRBV12-3 or TRBV12-4 and J usage is TRBJ2-7, with 10 nucleotides matching TRBD2. This CDR3 has 17 residues. V lost 2 bases, J lost 5 bases, and 12 bases stayed unmatched. CDR3 loop: CASSLNSLPSGSNEQYF. CDR3 coding DNA: TGTGCCAGCAGTTTAAACTCCCTTCCTAGCGGGAGCAACGAGCAGTACTTC.

This clonotype was detected a few times. CDR3 sequence reads: CASSLGQGVQDEKLFF. CDR3 sequence (DNA): TGCGCCAGCAGCTTGGGACAGGGGGTCCAGGATGAAAAACTGTTTTTT. This chain uses TRBV5-1 with TRBJ1-4; 9 positions match TRBD1. CDR3 size: 16 residues. Germline CDR1 and CDR2: SGHRS and YFSETQ. Losses at the gene ends were 0 bases for V and 6 bases for J; bases not matched to a gene: 6. The entire variable domain, with the rest obtained from reference TRBV5-1 and TRBJ1-4, is as follows: KAGVTQTPRYLIKTRGQQVTLSCSPISGHRSVSWYQQTPGQGLQFLFEYFSETQRNKGNFPGRFSGRQFSNSRSEMNVSTLELGDSALYLCASSLGQGVQDEKLFFGSGTQLSVL.

A few counts support this clonotype. The chain has TRBV6-5 and TRBJ2-2; D possibly corresponds to TRBD1 (5 bases). V lost 2 bases to trimming and J lost 8 bases, with 15 bases between them. This CDR3 region has 15 residues. Germline assignment: CDR1 MNHEY and CDR2 SVGAGI. The CDR3 nucleotides are TGTGCCAGCAGTTACGCCACCAGGGCTGGGGGGGAGCTGTTTTTT. It codes for CASSYATRAGGELFF.

The chain carries TRBV15 and TRBJ2-7, with D perhaps matching TRBD1 (6 bases). V was shortened by 3 bases and J by 2 bases, with 8 bases between the two germline ends. The CDR3 loop spans 13 amino acids. From germline, CDR1 is LNHNV and CDR2 YYDKDF (reference sequence). CDR3 region: CATSSRTAYEQYF. The CDR3 DNA is TGTGCCACCAGCAGTAGGACAGCCTACGAGCAGTACTTC. Filled out from reference TRBV15 and TRBJ2-7, the complete variable domain reads DAMVIQNPRYQVTQFGKPVTLSCSQTLNHNVMYWYQQKSSQAPKLLFHYYDKDFNNEADTPDNFQSRRPNTSFCFLDIRSPGLGDTAMYLCATSSRTAYEQYFGPGTRLTVT.

A few counts support this clonotype. The V call is TRBV28, the J call TRBJ2-5, with TRBD2 matching 8 bases. The V segment lost 1 base and the J segment 5 bases; nucleotides outside the gene matches: 9. Germline lookup yields CDR1 MDHEN and CDR2 SYDVKM. This CDR3 is built from 16 residues. This CDR3 is CASSLFPAGVSETQYF. In DNA form, the CDR3 reads TGTGCCAGCAGTTTATTCCCAGCGGGAGTTAGTGAGACCCAGTACTTC. Looking up the rest from reference TRBV28 and TRBJ2-5 gives the full variable domain: DVKVTQSSRYLVKRTGEKVFLECVQDMDHENMFWYRQDPGLGLRLIYFSYDVKMKEKGDIPEGYSVSREKKERFSLILESASTNQTSMYLCASSLFPAGVSETQYFGPGTRLLVL.

In this sample, this clonotype turned up a few times. This rearrangement joins TRBV4-3 to TRBJ1-1; 7 nucleotides align to TRBD1. CDR3 length: 16 residues. V trimming: 0 bases; J trimming: 1 base; junction bases outside the gene matches: 5. The germline gives CDR1 LGHNA, CDR2 YSLEER. The CDR3 region is CASSQEPGQQNTEAFF. The CDR3 DNA reads TGCGCCAGCAGCCAAGAGCCGGGACAGCAGAACACTGAAGCTTTCTTT.

The chain is built from TRBV5-1 and TRBJ2-4; tentative D call: TRBD2 (5 bases). The V gene lost 6 bases and the J gene lost 7 bases, with 11 bases spanning the gap. CDR1 is SGHRS, CDR2 YFSETQ, per germline. The CDR3 length is 12 residues. The CDR3 protein is CASTGSGNIQYF. The CDR3 coding sequence is TGCGCCAGCACGGGGAGTGGGAACATTCAGTACTTC.

In this sample, this clonotype turned up a few times. The chain combines TRBV7-2 with TRBJ2-7; possibly TRBD2 for D (5 bases). Germline lookup yields CDR1 SGHTA and CDR2 FQGNSA. Trimming cost V 1 base and J 3 bases, with 13 bases left between them. The CDR3 is 15 residues long. CDR3 in DNA: TGTGCCAGCAGCTTAGGACGTAGCGAGTACTACGAGCAGTACTTC. Amino acids: CASSLGRSEYYEQYF.

The chain carries TRBV28 and TRBJ1-1, with no clear D. This CDR3 is 13 amino acids long. Trimming stripped 7 bases from V and 2 bases from J, with 11 bases between. Germline V CDR1 and CDR2: MDHEN, SYDVKM. CDR3 DNA: TGTGCCAGCACCCTGAAGGCAAACACTGAAGCTTTCTTT. It codes for CASTLKANTEAFF.

This clonotype was picked up a small number of times. V usage is TRBV28 and J usage is TRBJ1-6; no clear D. Germline CDR1 reads MDHEN; CDR2 reads SYDVKM. The CDR3 loop spans 14 amino acids. Between the trimmed V and J ends, which lost 6 bases and 4 bases, there was a span of 10 bases. The CDR3 sequence: CASSLEEYNSPLHF. Here the CDR3 DNA reads TGTGCCAGCAGCCTTGAGGAGTATAATTCACCCCTCCACTTT. Complete variable domain (other parts from reference TRBV28 and TRBJ1-6): DVKVTQSSRYLVKRTGEKVFLECVQDMDHENMFWYRQDPGLGLRLIYFSYDVKMKEKGDIPEGYSVSREKKERFSLILESASTNQTSMYLCASSLEEYNSPLHFGNGTRLTVT.

This sequence joins TRBV11-2 and TRBJ2-7, with 8 bases lining up with TRBD1. The germline CDR1 and CDR2 sequences are SGHAT and FQNNGV. The V and J ends lost 1 base and 6 bases, in that order; junction bases with no gene match: 8. CDR3 length: 15 residues. The CDR3 coding sequence is TGTGCCAGCAGCTTAGGAGCAGGGGGCCTGGGCGAGCAGTACTTC. Translating gives CASSLGAGGLGEQYF.

This clonotype appeared a few times. The chain employs TRBV6-6 and TRBJ2-7; a weak D match, TRBD1 (6 bases). This CDR3 is 14 amino acids long. Deletions cut 7 bases from V and 3 bases from J, with 16 bases between. Germline lookup yields CDR1 MNHNY and CDR2 SVGAGI (reference sequence). Here the CDR3 DNA reads TGTGCCAGCAACTGGAAGGGGGATTACTACGAGCAGTACTTC. Translating it yields CASNWKGDYYEQYF.

Here the CDR3 reads CASSLWGASDEQYF. CDR3 coding DNA: TGTGCCAGCAGTTTATGGGGGGCGTCAGACGAGCAGTACTTC. The rearrangement links TRBV27 to TRBJ2-7, with D perhaps given as TRBD1 or TRBD2 (6 bases each). The CDR3 sequence is 14 residues long. Between the trimmed V and J ends, which lost 1 base and 5 bases, there was a span of 12 bases. From germline, CDR1 is MNHEY and CDR2 SMNVEV (reference sequence).

This clonotype came up a few times. This chain links TRBV27 with TRBJ2-5, with D possibly TRBD2 on 5 matching bases. Germline CDR1 reads MNHEY; CDR2 reads SMNVEV (reference sequence). V was cut by 2 bases and J by 4 bases, with 8 bases left in between. This CDR3 is built from 13 residues. The CDR3 region has the DNA TGTGCCAGCAGTTTAGGAGGTGTAGAGACCCAGTACTTC. Translation gives CASSLGGVETQYF.